These 27 T cell receptor beta chains were sequenced from one sample in a study of blood T cell repertoires in COVID-19. The repertoire was sequenced with immunoSEQ multiplex PCR; TCRdb's copy has only in-frame clones and lacks some. The top ten clones hold approximately 3% of a sample with about 190,000 clones, roughly 78% of them seen once. The sample consisted of peripheral blood. The receptors shown here come from a woman older than 75 with active or convalescent COVID-19.

This clone was picked up one time. The chain carries TRBV7-2 and TRBJ2-5; D is uncertain. V gave up 4 bases and J gave up 5 bases, with 11 bases separating them. Germline V gene sequence: CDR1 SGHTA, CDR2 FQGNSA. This CDR3 is built from 13 residues. The CDR3 is CASSWVAHETQYF. For the CDR3, the DNA is TGTGCCAGCAGCTGGGTAGCACATGAGACCCAGTACTTC.

This clone has only one observation. The V call is TRBV9, the J call TRBJ2-2; D might be TRBD2 (6 bases). The CDR3 is 16 residues long. Per germline, CDR1 SGDLS and CDR2 YYNGEE. Trimming pared 4 bases from V and 5 bases from J, leaving 18 bases between. This chain's CDR3 is CASSPLRVEGTGELFF. CDR3 DNA sequence: TGTGCCAGCAGCCCGCTCCGGGTGGAGGGAACCGGGGAGCTGTTTTTT.

A remark on this clone: This same CDR3 is encoded by further DNA sequences in the sample. This chain connects TRBV3-1 (or the pseudogene TRBV3-2) to TRBJ2-1; D is undetermined. Germline values: CDR1 LGHDT, CDR2 YNNKEL (reference sequence). V lost 1 base and J 3 bases, leaving 7 bases between the germline ends. The CDR3 extends over 14 amino acids. The DNA for the CDR3 is TGTGCCAGCAGCCAAGCTGGGCTCTACAATGAGCAGTTCTTC. It yields the protein CASSQAGLYNEQFF.

The J gene is TRBJ1-6, the V gene TRBV7-9, with TRBD1 identical over 8 bases. This CDR3 has 16 residues. Germline-derived CDR1 and CDR2 are SEHNR and FQNEAQ (reference sequence). The V gene end was trimmed by 1 base and the J gene end by 9 bases; junction bases not matched to a gene: 8. CDR3 protein: CASSLGQGNGGSPLHF. CDR3 DNA sequence: TGTGCCAGCAGCTTAGGACAGGGGAATGGGGGTTCACCCCTCCACTTT.

The genes are TRBV19 and TRBJ1-1; 8 bases are a match to TRBD1. CDR1 and CDR2 (germline): LNHDA, SQIVND (reference sequence). The CDR3 has 13 amino acids. J lost 5 bases, V lost 6 bases, and 5 bases had no gene match. For the CDR3, the DNA is TGTGCCAGTAGGAACACAGGGGGTACTGAAGCTTTCTTT. It yields the protein CASRNTGGTEAFF.

This rearrangement joins TRBV5-4 to TRBJ1-2; possible D gene TRBD1, 5 bases. The germline gives CDR1 SGHNT, CDR2 YYREEE (reference sequence). The CDR3 runs to 14 residues. The V end lost 1 base, the J end lost 4 bases, and 11 bases lay between the germline ends. CDR3 loop: CASSLFDRSYGYTF. CDR3 nucleotides: TGTGCCAGCAGCTTGTTCGACAGATCCTATGGCTACACCTTC.

The chain combines TRBV12-3 or TRBV12-4 with TRBJ1-1, with TRBD1 identical over 7 bases. CDR3 length equals 13 residues. J was trimmed by 7 bases and V by 5 bases; bases with no gene match: 7. CDR3 in DNA: TGTGCCAGCAGTGCCCTGACAGGGAGTGAAGCTTTCTTT. Residues: CASSALTGSEAFF.

V usage is TRBV28 and J usage is TRBJ1-6; D is possibly TRBD1 (5 bases). The CDR3 covers 14 residues. Trimming took off 5 bases at V and 1 base at J, with 6 bases between the two ends. The V gene's germline CDR1 is MDHEN and CDR2 SYDVKM. CDR3 protein: CASSQGSYNSPLHF. The CDR3 coding sequence is TGTGCCAGCAGTCAGGGTTCCTATAATTCACCCCTCCACTTT.

Many counts were recorded for this clone. The rearrangement links TRBV4-1 to TRBJ1-2; TRBD1 agrees at 9 bases. The CDR3 spans 14 residues. V dropped 3 bases and J dropped 4; count of bases not matched to a gene: 3. Germline values: CDR1 MGHRA, CDR2 YSYEKL. CDR3 region: CASSQSTGGYGYTF. The CDR3 DNA follows: TGCGCCAGCAGCCAGTCGACAGGGGGCTATGGCTACACCTTC.

This chain's CDR3 is CASRLDFYSYEQYF. The DNA of the CDR3 is TGTGCCAGCAGGCTAGACTTCTACTCCTACGAGCAGTACTTC. The chain combines TRBV28 with TRBJ2-7; no reliable D call. CDR1 is MDHEN and CDR2 is SYDVKM in the germline V gene. Trimming removed 6 bases from V and 0 bases from J, with 12 bases in between. This CDR3 has 14 residues.

Regarding this clone: At the DNA level, this CDR3 is encoded by other sequences in the same sample as well. The J gene is TRBJ2-7, the V gene TRBV5-1, with 9 bases identical to TRBD1. J was trimmed by 6 bases and V by 3 bases; bases with no gene match: 4. CDR1 and CDR2 from the germline V gene are SGHRS and YFSETQ. The CDR3 is 13 residues long. The CDR3 is CASSSGQGGEQYF. The CDR3 bases are TGCGCCAGCAGCTCGGGACAGGGAGGCGAGCAGTACTTC.

The chain has TRBV5-6 and TRBJ2-5; TRBD1 agrees at 11 bases. Germline values: CDR1 SGHDT, CDR2 YYEEEE. The CDR3 is 17 amino acids. The ends lost 1 base at V and 1 base at J; junction bases unmatched: 6. DNA of the CDR3: TGTGCCAGCAGCTTGCGGACAGGGGGCTTTCCCCAAGAGACCCAGTACTTC. This gives the protein CASSLRTGGFPQETQYF.

The chain carries TRBV10-3 and TRBJ2-1; no clear D gene. Germline lookup yields CDR1 ENHRY and CDR2 SYGVKD. This CDR3 is 13 amino acids long. Trimming removed 1 base at V and 7 bases at J, with 8 bases between. This CDR3 reads CAISEWARNEQFF. In DNA, the CDR3 is TGTGCCATCAGTGAGTGGGCTCGAAATGAGCAGTTCTTC.

This clone was detected once. V gene TRBV24-1 combines with J gene TRBJ1-2; TRBD1 matches 9 bases. Germline CDR1 is KGHDR and CDR2 is SFDVKD. The length of the CDR3 is 15 residues. After removal of 6 bases from V and 4 bases from J, the junction contained 8 bases not matched to a gene. The CDR3 region is CATSKNPGQGYGYTF. In DNA form, the CDR3 reads TGTGCCACCAGTAAAAATCCGGGACAGGGCTATGGCTACACCTTC.

This clone showed up just a few times. This chain connects TRBV28 to TRBJ1-6; D gene ambiguous. The CDR3 runs to 13 residues. Germline loops: CDR1 MDHEN, CDR2 SYDVKM. The V end lost 7 bases, the J end lost 7 bases, and 11 bases lay between the germline ends. CDR3 DNA: TGTGCCAGCACTACTAGGCTGAATTCACCCCTCCACTTT. It encodes CASTTRLNSPLHF.

This chain links TRBV4-3 with TRBJ1-2, with a weak D call TRBD1 (5 bases). Looked up from germline, CDR1 is LGHNA and CDR2 is YSLEER. The CDR3 extends over 16 amino acids. Between the trimmed V and J ends, which lost 0 bases and 4 bases, there was a span of 15 bases. CDR3 amino acids: CASSQDLAGPSYGYTF. In DNA form, the CDR3 reads TGCGCCAGCAGCCAAGATCTGGCAGGGCCCTCCTATGGCTACACCTTC.

This chain connects TRBV28 to TRBJ2-7; 7 bases map to TRBD1. CDR3 length: 15 residues. The V and J ends lost 2 bases and 5 bases, in that order; junction bases with no gene match: 9. Germline CDR1 and CDR2: MDHEN and SYDVKM. The CDR3 is CASSLPTGVRHEQYF. CDR3 in DNA: TGTGCCAGCAGTTTACCCACAGGGGTGAGACACGAGCAGTACTTC.

The J gene is TRBJ2-3, the V gene TRBV6-2 or TRBV6-3; D remains ambiguous. This CDR3 spans 16 amino acids. The V end was cut by 0 bases, the J end by 2 bases, with 12 bases between. Germline V gives CDR1 MNHEY, CDR2 SVGEGT. DNA for the CDR3: TGTGCCAGCAGTTACTCGATGTTAGCTATCACAGATACGCAGTATTTT. Translating it yields CASSYSMLAITDTQYF.

The V call is TRBV5-6, the J call TRBJ1-6; 8 nucleotides line up with TRBD1. The V gene's germline CDR1 is SGHDT and CDR2 YYEEEE. V trimming: 4 bases; J trimming: 2 bases; junction bases outside the gene matches: 8. The CDR3 is 17 amino acids. CDR3 DNA: TGTGCCAGCAGCCGGGACGGGACAGGTCCCTATAATTCACCCCTCCACTTT. Translating it yields CASSRDGTGPYNSPLHF.

This clone has a handful of counts. CDR3 sequence (DNA): TGTGCCAGTCGGGACAGGGTCCTAACCGGGGAGCTGTTTTTT. Encoded protein: CASRDRVLTGELFF. V and J are TRBV27 and TRBJ2-2, with TRBD1 matching over 9 bases. The CDR3 sequence is 14 residues long. Germline trimming cut 9 bases from V and 5 bases from J; bases unmatched to any gene: 7. The germline CDR1 and CDR2 sequences are MNHEY and SMNVEV (reference sequence).

The chain couples TRBV12-3 or TRBV12-4 to TRBJ1-2; D call uncertain. CDR3 size: 11 residues. V lost 4 bases, J lost 6 bases, and 6 bases lay in between. The CDR3 DNA is TGTGCCAGCAGTTGGGAGAATGGCTACACCTTC. Amino acids: CASSWENGYTF.

The chain couples TRBV24-1 to TRBJ2-1; a weak D match, TRBD1 (5 bases). This CDR3 comprises 15 residues. V was clipped by 3 bases and J by 8 bases, with 16 bases between them. The germline V gene has CDR1 KGHDR and CDR2 SFDVKD. The CDR3: CATSDLGAGSYEQFF. Written as DNA, the CDR3 is TGTGCCACCAGTGATCTAGGGGCCGGCAGCTATGAGCAGTTCTTC.

In this sample, this clone turned up a few times. This chain links TRBV19 with TRBJ2-6; the D gene is possibly TRBD1 (5 bases). The CDR3 sequence is 15 residues long. Germline V gives CDR1 LNHDA, CDR2 SQIVND (reference sequence). V was pared by 6 bases and J by 5 bases, with 14 bases between. CDR3 coding DNA: TGTGCCAGTAGCCATACAGGAACTAGGGCCAACGTCCTGACTTTC. Amino acid sequence: CASSHTGTRANVLTF.

The chain links TRBV4-1 to TRBJ2-2, with 10 bases identical to TRBD2. Germline V gene sequence: CDR1 MGHRA, CDR2 YSYEKL. The CDR3 spans 17 residues. J was trimmed by 7 bases and V by 3 bases; bases with no gene match: 11. The CDR3 bases are TGCGCCAGCAGCCAGGGGGGAGCGGGGGGGCATGGCGGGGAGCTGTTTTTT. Its translation: CASSQGGAGGHGGELFF.

This rearrangement joins TRBV10-3 to TRBJ2-3, with 11 bases lining up with TRBD2. Germline V lookup: CDR1 ENHRY, CDR2 SYGVKD. The CDR3 runs 15 residues. V lost 6 bases to trimming and J lost 1 base; unmatched junction nucleotides: 3. The CDR3 sequence: CAIRELAGGTDTQYF. CDR3 DNA: TGTGCCATCAGGGAACTAGCGGGGGGCACAGATACGCAGTATTTT.

The chain joins TRBV3-1 (or the pseudogene TRBV3-2) to TRBJ1-4; no definite D call. The CDR3 extends over 16 amino acids. Per germline, CDR1 LGHDT and CDR2 YNNKEL (reference sequence). V gave up 0 bases and J gave up 11 bases, with 19 bases separating them. The CDR3 region is CASSQDRHGRGKKLFF. CDR3 coding DNA: TGTGCCAGCAGCCAAGATCGTCATGGCCGAGGGAAGAAACTGTTTTTT.

The chain uses TRBV6-5 and TRBJ2-7, with TRBD1 matching over 8 bases. Trimming cost V 8 bases and J 1 base; bases outside gene matches: 7. The CDR3 runs 14 residues. Germline values: CDR1 MNHEY, CDR2 SVGAGI. CDR3 in DNA: TGTGCCAGCTCCAGACAGGGGTTTTCCTACGAGCAGTACTTC. It encodes CASSRQGFSYEQYF.